The present T cell receptor (beta chain) was sequenced within a study of a mutant IDH1 vaccine in newly diagnosed glioma. Across the study: A 62.5% male, about 40% female split and a mean age of 40.4 years characterized treated patients. Patients were pretreated with radiotherapy, temozolomide, or both, mostly both.

Stated time point: baseline, week 1 (first vaccination visit). The treatment: pre-vaccination baseline after standard-of-care therapy. Each donor presented with a new WHO grade 3 or 4 astrocytoma that tested IDH1-mutant and showed ATRX loss. As for this clone: Antigen: not known.

Whole-study results and caveats: The occurrence of vaccine-induced immune responses was seen in around 95% of patients.

Trimming cost V 1 base and J 6 bases, with 7 bases left between them. CDR1 is SQVTM, CDR2 ANQGSEA, per germline. The length of the CDR3 is 12 residues. TCRdb's table, derived via immunoSEQ multiplex PCR, lists solely in-frame clones and lacks some. The sample carries more than 20,000 clones, 80% to 95% recorded once. Sequences were derived from PBMCs, sampled from a glioma patient treated with radiotherapy, temozolomide or both. The TCR sequence derives from a man aged 25-45 years with glioma. This rearrangement joins TRBV29-1 to TRBJ2-1; possible D gene TRBD2, 5 bases. CDR3 residues: CSVEVGLNEQFF. The CDR3 DNA reads TGCAGCGTTGAAGTTGGACTCAATGAGCAGTTCTTC.